The 12 T cell receptor beta chains given below trace back to one sample, sequenced in a study of neurological immune-mediated disorders. TCRdb called the 5' RACE reads again in MiXCR, with one record for every CDR3 protein. The repertoire holds around 100,000 distinct CDR3 sequences, with under 14% as singletons. The time point was: longitudinal time-point 3. The sequenced material came from PBMCs. The receptors originated from a female donor with HTLV-1-associated myelopathy (HAM/TSP).

This clonotype was counted a few times. This chain joins TRBV4-2 and TRBJ1-6, with 10 bases lining up with TRBD1. The V segment lost 1 base and the J segment 4 bases; nucleotides outside the gene matches: 7. The CDR3 spans 18 residues. CDR1 is LGHNA and CDR2 is YNFKEQ in the germline V gene. The CDR3 DNA reads as TGTGCCAGCAGCCAAGGTGGGGACAGGGGTTCATATAATTCACCCCTCCACTTT. It codes for CASSQGGDRGSYNSPLHF.

There are many counts of this clonotype. The chain combines TRBV28 with TRBJ2-7; D assignment may be TRBD1 or TRBD2 (5 bases each). The germline V gene has CDR1 MDHEN and CDR2 SYDVKM. The V end was cut by 2 bases, the J end by 4 bases, with 15 bases between. The CDR3 runs 15 residues. The CDR3 loop is CASSLIGAGVYEQYF. CDR3 sequence (DNA): TGTGCCAGCAGTTTAATAGGGGCGGGCGTGTACGAGCAGTACTTC.

This clonotype was seen many times. This rearrangement joins TRBV5-1 to TRBJ2-3; TRBD2 agrees at 14 bases. V shed 3 bases and J 1 base; nucleotides not matched to a gene: 1. This CDR3 spans 16 amino acids. Germline V gives CDR1 SGHRS, CDR2 YFSETQ. The CDR3 bases are TGCGCCAGCAGCTGGGGACTAGCGGGGGGCACAGATACGCAGTATTTT. Translation: CASSWGLAGGTDTQYF.

This clonotype was observed at least ten times. The chain combines TRBV7-2 with TRBJ2-7; 9 nucleotides match TRBD1. The V gene end was trimmed by 5 bases and the J gene end by 2 bases; junction bases not matched to a gene: 7. The CDR3 is 15 residues long. CDR1 and CDR2 (germline): SGHTA, FQGNSA. CDR3 coding DNA: TGTGCCAGCAGCCACAGGGGGCGGTTGGCCTACGAGCAGTACTTC. The encoded protein is CASSHRGRLAYEQYF.

This clonotype was recorded at least ten times. The chain has TRBV10-3 and TRBJ2-5, with 9 bases aligning to TRBD2. The CDR3 length is 15 residues. Germline lookup yields CDR1 ENHRY and CDR2 SYGVKD. The trim removed 3 bases at V and 6 bases at J, leaving 8 bases unmatched. The CDR3 coding sequence is TGTGCCATCAGTGAAGTAGCGGGGGTTGAGAAGACCCAGTACTTC. Protein: CAISEVAGVEKTQYF.

This clonotype was observed a handful of times. The genes are TRBV20-1 and TRBJ1-5; D is perhaps TRBD1 (5 bases). The germline V gene has CDR1 DFQATT and CDR2 SNEGSKA (reference sequence). The CDR3 length is 18 residues. V shed 6 bases and J shed 5 bases, with 29 bases lying between them. The CDR3 loop is CSAGVSSVWKSGDQPQHF. The CDR3 coding sequence is TGCAGTGCAGGGGTTTCGTCAGTTTGGAAGTCCGGCGATCAGCCCCAGCATTTT.

Notes on this clonotype: Relative to the germline gene, one junction end is altered; a read error may explain this. V and J are TRBV20-1 and TRBJ2-1; perhaps TRBD2 as D (6 bases). CDR1 is DFQATT and CDR2 is SNEGSKA in the germline V gene (reference sequence). The CDR3 is 14 residues long. The CDR3 loop is CSVRGPHRRDEQSF. DNA for the CDR3: TGCAGTGTTAGGGGACCTCACCGGCGGGATGAGCAGTCCTTC.

Regarding this clonotype: One junction end disagrees with the germline gene, perhaps due to a read error. The genes are TRBV11-2 and TRBJ2-3, with TRBD2 matching 9 bases. The CDR3 is made up of 15 amino acids. Germline CDR1 reads SGHAT; CDR2 reads FQNNGV. The DNA of the CDR3 is TGTGCCAACAGCTTTAGCGGGGGAAGCACAGATACGCAGTATTTT. Amino acids: CANSFSGGSTDTQYF.

This clonotype is a singleton in its sample. A much bigger clone sits one base away, suggesting this may be a read error. The chain combines TRBV29-1 with TRBJ2-4, with 9 bases matching TRBD1. There are 13 residues in the CDR3. The ends lost 6 bases at V and 11 bases at J; junction bases unmatched: 11. Germline assignment: CDR1 SQVTM and CDR2 ANQGSEA. The CDR3 DNA reads TGCAGCGTGCACACAGGGGGCGAAGGTCTTCAGTACTTC. As protein: CSVHTGGEGLQYF.

V gene TRBV3-1 combines with J gene TRBJ2-1; 7 bases agree with TRBD1. The J segment lost 4 bases and the V segment lost 4 bases, leaving 7 bases of the junction unmatched. The germline gives CDR1 LGHDT, CDR2 YNNKEL (reference sequence). The CDR3 has 15 amino acids. The CDR3 reads CASSLLRDRYNEQFF. CDR3 in DNA: TGTGCCAGCAGCCTACTCCGGGACAGATACAATGAGCAGTTCTTC.

This clonotype appeared many times. This rearrangement joins TRBV12-3 or TRBV12-4 to TRBJ2-7; 10 bases map to TRBD1. This CDR3 has 16 amino acids. V dropped 3 bases and J dropped 4; count of bases not matched to a gene: 9. For the CDR3, the DNA is TGTGCCAGCAGTTTCGACAGGGGGCGGGGGCGGTACGAGCAGTACTTC. Translating it yields CASSFDRGRGRYEQYF.

This clonotype was detected many times. The J gene is TRBJ1-5, the V gene TRBV28; D perhaps matches TRBD1 (5 bases). This CDR3 has 14 residues. Per the germline V gene, CDR1 is MDHEN and CDR2 is SYDVKM. Trimming shortened V by 3 bases and J by 4 bases, and 10 bases separated the two germline ends. The CDR3 loop is CASSFREWNQPQHF. CDR3 coding DNA: TGTGCCAGCAGTTTCAGGGAGTGGAATCAGCCCCAGCATTTT. Supplemented by reference TRBV28 and TRBJ1-5, the full variable domain reads DVKVTQSSRYLVKRTGEKVFLECVQDMDHENMFWYRQDPGLGLRLIYFSYDVKMKEKGDIPEGYSVSREKKERFSLILESASTNQTSMYLCASSFREWNQPQHFGDGTRLSIL.